This T cell receptor (beta chain) came from a study of OX40 agonist ivuxolimab in advanced cancers. Looking at the study overall: Of the patients, three showed partial responses, one with hepatocellular carcinoma and two with cutaneous melanoma.

Assay: immunoSEQ multiplex PCR; the TCRdb copy retains only in-frame clones and omits some. The data hold 65,000 to 85,000 clones, with approximately 88% observed a single time. Germline V gives CDR1 MDHEN, CDR2 SYDVKM. CDR3 length: 15 amino acids. The J segment lost 7 bases and the V segment lost 5 bases, leaving 11 bases of the junction unmatched. Study-wide results and caveats: The work left the antigen specificity of expanded peripheral T cells undetermined. Clonal expansion was seen in CD4+ and CD8+ blood T cells by week 6 at 0.1 to 3.0 mg/kg. Mean expanded clone counts were higher in CD8+ than CD4+ T cells.

As for this clone: Its antigen is unidentified.

Sequencing was performed on CD4+ or CD8+ T cells sorted from blood, taken in a trial of the OX40 agonist ivuxolimab. The sequence derives from an adult with an advanced solid tumor such as melanoma, head and neck, liver or kidney cancer. The chain recombines TRBV28 with TRBJ1-5, with 7 bases matching TRBD1. CDR3 in DNA: TGTGCCAGCAGTCGATTAGACAGGGACGACCAGCCCCAGCATTTT. It encodes CASSRLDRDDQPQHF.